This T cell receptor beta chain emerged from a study of blood T cell repertoires in COVID-19. Across the whole study: T cells, B-cell-depleted T cells, or PBMCs supplied cDNA or gDNA.

The CDR3 runs 11 residues. Germline CDR1 and CDR2: MNHEY and SVGAGI. V was pared by 6 bases and J by 10 bases, with 12 bases between. In its sample, this clone was seen a few times. TCRdb's table, derived via immunoSEQ multiplex PCR, lists solely in-frame clones and lacks some. The sample lists around 200,000 clones, nearly 90% occurring once. The chain joins TRBV6-5 to TRBJ1-1, with D perhaps TRBD1 (6 bases). This sequence originates from a woman aged 18-29 years who had recovered from COVID-19. The sample taken for sequencing was peripheral blood. The CDR3 DNA follows: TGTGCCAGCAGCCTACAGGGATCAGCTTTCTTT. Residues: CASSLQGSAFF.